Listed below are T cell receptor beta chains from one sample, sequenced in a study of beta chain features in type 1 diabetes. Only in-frame clones appear in the TCRdb table, and some are missing; sequencing was by immunoSEQ multiplex PCR. The sample lists approximately 400,000 clones, roughly 15% occurring once. The sample was naive CD4+ T cells from blood. The receptor source for this set is a woman in her late teens or twenties in good health. Each CDR3 is given with its conserved first and last residue. A D gene is named only where the DNA matches it firmly. The size field is filled for only some rows; it gives once, few, many or a size class.

V	size	D	J	DNA	CDR3
TRBV7-3	-	-	TRBJ2-2	TGTGCCAGCAGCTTAAAGCACACCGGGGAGCTGTTTTTT	CASSLKHTGELFF
TRBV29-1	-	-	TRBJ2-7	TGCAGCGTTGAAGATCGGGGGATTTCCTACGAGCAGTACTTC	CSVEDRGISYEQYF
TRBV4-2	few	TRBD2	TRBJ2-1	TGTGCCAGCAGCCTGACTAGCGGAGACAGATACAATGAGCAGTTCTTC	CASSLTSGDRYNEQFF
TRBV7-8	few	-	TRBJ2-5	TGTGCCAGCAGCTTAGCGCCACAGGCCCAAGAGACCCAGTACTTC	CASSLAPQAQETQYF
TRBV4-1	-	TRBD2	TRBJ2-2	TGCGCCAGCAGTAGAGAGGGGACCGGGGGGGATAGCGGGGAGCTGTTTTTT	CASSREGTGGDSGELFF
TRBV9	-	-	TRBJ2-1	TGTGCCAGCAGCCCCACCATAGCGGCTCCCTACAATGAGCAGTTCTTC	CASSPTIAAPYNEQFF
TRBV4-2	few	-	TRBJ2-7	TGTGCCAGCAGCCAAGATCCCCCCACAGACAGGAATTACTACGAGCAGTACTTC	CASSQDPPTDRNYYEQYF
TRBV6-5	few	TRBD2	TRBJ2-1	TGTGCCAGCAGTGCTAGCGGGACCCGCAATGAGCAGTTCTTC	CASSASGTRNEQFF
TRBV15	few	-	TRBJ1-2	TGTGCCACCAGCAGAGTTTCAGGGCCCTATGGCTACACCTTC	CATSRVSGPYGYTF
TRBV5-4	-	TRBD1	TRBJ2-2	TGTGCCAGCAGCTTGCCAGGGGGTGGGTCCGGGGAGCTGTTTTTT	CASSLPGGGSGELFF
TRBV7-3	-	TRBD2	TRBJ2-5	TGTGCCTCGAGCGGGAGGAGGGGAGAGACCCAGTACTTC	CASSGRRGETQYF